What follows are 8 T cell receptor beta chains derived from one specimen sequenced in a study of cytomegalovirus exposure and HLA in healthy donors. The study ran its PCR with 60 Vbeta and 13 Jbeta primers. Data came from immunoSEQ multiplex PCR; TCRdb stores just in-frame clones and leaves some out. Among tens of thousands of clones listed, just under 80% were seen once. The sample taken for sequencing was PBMCs. Receptor source: a woman between 40 and 55 years old in good health and CMV-seropositive.

This sequence joins TRBV5-6 and TRBJ2-7, with 10 bases fitting TRBD1. Germline CDR1 SGHDT, CDR2 YYEEEE. This CDR3 spans 13 amino acids. V lost 3 bases to trimming and J lost 6 bases; unmatched junction nucleotides: 3. CDR3 amino acids: CASSSGTGVEQYF. The CDR3 region has the DNA TGTGCCAGCAGCTCCGGGACAGGGGTCGAGCAGTACTTC. The full variable domain, in which reference TRBV5-6 and TRBJ2-7 provide the parts outside the CDR3, is DAGVTQSPTHLIKTRGQQVTLRCSPKSGHDTVSWYQQALGQGPQFIFQYYEEEERQRGNFPDRFSGHQFPNYSSELNVNALLLGDSALYLCASSSGTGVEQYFGPGTRLTVT.

This chain links TRBV5-4 with TRBJ1-4; possible D gene TRBD1, 5 bases. V was pared by 1 base and J by 7 bases, with 11 bases between. The V gene's germline CDR1 is SGHNT and CDR2 YYREEE (reference sequence). This CDR3 is built from 14 residues. CDR3 sequence: CASSLFQGGEKLFF. CDR3 bases: TGTGCCAGCAGCTTGTTCCAGGGCGGTGAAAAACTGTTTTTT. The full variable domain, completed using reference TRBV5-4 and TRBJ1-4, is ETGVTQSPTHLIKTRGQQVTLRCSSQSGHNTVSWYQQALGQGPQFIFQYYREEENGRGNFPPRFSGLQFPNYSSELNVNALELDDSALYLCASSLFQGGEKLFFGSGTQLSVL.

V and J are TRBV11-2 and TRBJ2-1; perhaps TRBD1 as D (6 bases). This CDR3 region has 15 residues. The V end was cut by 3 bases, the J end by 1 base, with 10 bases between. CDR1 and CDR2 from the germline V gene are SGHAT and FQNNGV. In DNA, the CDR3 is TGTGCCAGCAGCTTCGGGACATCTTCCTACAATGAGCAGTTCTTC. Protein product: CASSFGTSSYNEQFF.

This clone was detected only a few times. This chain uses TRBV7-2 with TRBJ2-2; 7 nucleotides align to TRBD2. With V trimmed by 3 bases and J by 5 bases, 3 bases remained unmatched. This CDR3 spans 14 amino acids. Germline-derived CDR1 and CDR2 are SGHTA and FQGNSA. CDR3 sequence (DNA): TGTGCCAGCAGCTTGCTAGCGGTAACCGGGGAGCTGTTTTTT. Residues: CASSLLAVTGELFF.

V usage is TRBV28 and J usage is TRBJ1-6; weak D call: TRBD1 (6 bases). The CDR3 extends over 16 amino acids. V was pared by 6 bases and J by 5 bases, with 17 bases between. The germline V gene encodes CDR1 MDHEN and CDR2 SYDVKM. CDR3 sequence reads: CASRPEGEGNNSPLHF. The DNA for the CDR3 is TGTGCCAGCAGGCCGGAGGGGGAGGGGAATAATTCACCCCTCCACTTT.

The chain combines TRBV6-1 with TRBJ2-2, with TRBD1 identical over 10 bases. CDR1 is MNHNS and CDR2 is SASEGT in the germline V gene. This CDR3 comprises 14 residues. V lost 6 bases and J lost 3; bases outside the gene matches: 1. The CDR3 bases are TGTGCCAGCAGGGACAGGGGGTACACCGGGGAGCTGTTTTTT. This gives the protein CASRDRGYTGELFF.

The chain recombines TRBV28 with TRBJ2-3; D might be TRBD1 (5 bases). The length of the CDR3 is 13 residues. CDR1 and CDR2 from the germline V gene are MDHEN and SYDVKM. V lost 8 bases and J 3 bases, leaving 12 bases between the germline ends. The CDR3 is CASDQGRTDTQYF. In DNA form, the CDR3 reads TGTGCCAGCGACCAGGGCAGGACAGATACGCAGTATTTT.

This sequence joins TRBV18 and TRBJ1-2; tentative D call: TRBD1 (5 bases). Per germline, CDR1 KGHSH and CDR2 LQKENI. V gave up 3 bases and J gave up 7 bases, with 18 bases separating them. The CDR3 is 15 amino acids. The CDR3 reads CASSPPGNTPAGYTF. The CDR3 DNA reads TGTGCCAGCTCACCCCCAGGGAACACTCCTGCTGGCTACACCTTC.